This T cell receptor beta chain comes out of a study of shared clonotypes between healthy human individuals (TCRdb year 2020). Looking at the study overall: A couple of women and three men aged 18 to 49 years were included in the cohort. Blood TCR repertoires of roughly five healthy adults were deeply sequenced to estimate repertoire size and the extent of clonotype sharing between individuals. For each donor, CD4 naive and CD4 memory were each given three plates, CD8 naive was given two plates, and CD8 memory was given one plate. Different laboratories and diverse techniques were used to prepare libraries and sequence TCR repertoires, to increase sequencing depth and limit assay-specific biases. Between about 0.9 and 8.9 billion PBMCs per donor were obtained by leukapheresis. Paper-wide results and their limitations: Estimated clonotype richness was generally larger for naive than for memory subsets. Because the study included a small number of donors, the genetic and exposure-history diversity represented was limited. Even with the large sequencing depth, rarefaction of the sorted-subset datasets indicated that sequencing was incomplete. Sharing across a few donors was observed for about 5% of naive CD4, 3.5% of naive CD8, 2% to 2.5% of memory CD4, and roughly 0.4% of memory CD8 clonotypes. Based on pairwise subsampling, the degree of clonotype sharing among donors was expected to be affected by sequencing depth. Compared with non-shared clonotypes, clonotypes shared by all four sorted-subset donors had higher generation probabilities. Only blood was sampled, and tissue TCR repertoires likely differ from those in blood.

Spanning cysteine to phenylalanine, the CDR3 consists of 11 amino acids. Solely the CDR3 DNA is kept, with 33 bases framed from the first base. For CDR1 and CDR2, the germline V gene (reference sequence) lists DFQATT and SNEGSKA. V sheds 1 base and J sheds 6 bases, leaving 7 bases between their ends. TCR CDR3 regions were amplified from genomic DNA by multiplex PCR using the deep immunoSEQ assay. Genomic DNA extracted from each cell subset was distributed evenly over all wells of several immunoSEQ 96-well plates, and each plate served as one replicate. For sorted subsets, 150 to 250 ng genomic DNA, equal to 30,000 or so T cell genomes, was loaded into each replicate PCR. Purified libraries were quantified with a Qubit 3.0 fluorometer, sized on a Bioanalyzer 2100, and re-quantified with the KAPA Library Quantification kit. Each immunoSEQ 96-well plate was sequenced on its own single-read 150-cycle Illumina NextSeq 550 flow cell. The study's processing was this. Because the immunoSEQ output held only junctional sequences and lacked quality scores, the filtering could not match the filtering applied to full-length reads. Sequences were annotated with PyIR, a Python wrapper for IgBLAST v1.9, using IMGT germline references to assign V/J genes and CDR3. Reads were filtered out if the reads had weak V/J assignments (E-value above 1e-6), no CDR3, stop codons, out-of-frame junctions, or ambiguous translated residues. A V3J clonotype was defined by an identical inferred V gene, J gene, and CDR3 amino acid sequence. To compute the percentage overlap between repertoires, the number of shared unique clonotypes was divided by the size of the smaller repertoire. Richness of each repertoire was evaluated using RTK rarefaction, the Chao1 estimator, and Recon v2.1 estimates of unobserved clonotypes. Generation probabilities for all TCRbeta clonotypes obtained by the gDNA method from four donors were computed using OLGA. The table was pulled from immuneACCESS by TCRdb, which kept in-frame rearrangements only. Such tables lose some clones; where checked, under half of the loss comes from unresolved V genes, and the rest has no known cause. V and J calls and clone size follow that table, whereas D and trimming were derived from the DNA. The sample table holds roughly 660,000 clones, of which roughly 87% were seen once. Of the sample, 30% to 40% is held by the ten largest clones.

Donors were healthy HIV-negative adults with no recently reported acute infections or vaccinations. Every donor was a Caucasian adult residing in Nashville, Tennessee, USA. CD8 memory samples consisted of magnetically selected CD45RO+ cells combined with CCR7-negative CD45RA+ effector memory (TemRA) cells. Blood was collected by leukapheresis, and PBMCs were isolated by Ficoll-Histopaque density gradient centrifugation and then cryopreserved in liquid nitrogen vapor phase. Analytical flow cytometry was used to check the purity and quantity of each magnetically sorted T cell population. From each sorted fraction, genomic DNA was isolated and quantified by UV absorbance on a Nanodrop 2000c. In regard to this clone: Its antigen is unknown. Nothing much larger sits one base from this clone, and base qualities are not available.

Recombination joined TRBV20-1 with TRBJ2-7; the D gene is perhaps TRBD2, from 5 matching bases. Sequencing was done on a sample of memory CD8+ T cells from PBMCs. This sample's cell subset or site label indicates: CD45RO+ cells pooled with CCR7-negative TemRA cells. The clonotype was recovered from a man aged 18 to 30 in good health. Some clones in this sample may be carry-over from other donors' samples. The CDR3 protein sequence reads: CSARVGSEQYF. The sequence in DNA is TGCAGTGCTAGAGTGGGGAGCGAGCAGTACTTC.